This TCR beta chain was found in a study of blood T cells in healthy people across ages. A second roughly 7 to 11 cycle PCR used barcoded and J-beta primers. With 12 random nucleotides, a template-switch adaptor tagged each individual cDNA molecule. Each CDR3 protein is one row after TCRdb ran MiXCR on the 5' RACE reads. The sample records fewer than 900,000 distinct CDR3 sequences, 35% to 40% being singletons. This clonotype has more than one count but fewer than ten. The V gene lost 7 bases and the J gene lost 9 bases, with 16 bases spanning the gap. The CDR3 covers 14 residues. The rearrangement joins TRBV12-3 or TRBV12-4 to TRBJ1-6; a possible D gene is TRBD1 (5 bases). The sequenced sample was blood. The sequence was obtained from a young man in good health. CDR3: CASTMTHQGSPLHF. In DNA, the CDR3 is TGTGCCAGCACCATGACCCACCAGGGTTCACCCCTCCACTTT.